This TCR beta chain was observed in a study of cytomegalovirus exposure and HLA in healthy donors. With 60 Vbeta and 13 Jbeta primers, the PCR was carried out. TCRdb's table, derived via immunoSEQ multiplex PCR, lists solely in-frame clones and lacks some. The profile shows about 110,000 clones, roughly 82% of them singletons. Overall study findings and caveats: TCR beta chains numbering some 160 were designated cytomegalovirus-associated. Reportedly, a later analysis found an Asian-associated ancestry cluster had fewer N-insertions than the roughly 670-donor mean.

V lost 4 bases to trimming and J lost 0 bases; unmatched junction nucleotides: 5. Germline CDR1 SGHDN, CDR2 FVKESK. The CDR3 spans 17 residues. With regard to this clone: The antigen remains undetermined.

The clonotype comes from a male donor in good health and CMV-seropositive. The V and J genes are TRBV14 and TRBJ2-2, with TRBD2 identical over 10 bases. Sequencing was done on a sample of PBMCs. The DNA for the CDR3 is TGTGCCAGCAGCCGGCTAGCGGGAGAACCGAACACCGGGGAGCTGTTTTTT. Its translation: CASSRLAGEPNTGELFF.